Listed below are T cell receptor beta chains from one sample, sequenced in a study of shared clonotypes between healthy human individuals. TCRdb's table, derived via immunoSEQ multiplex PCR, lists solely in-frame clones and lacks some. The repertoire holds 2 million to 2.5 million clones, around 95% seen once, with approximately 0.13% in the top ten. Specimen: naive CD4+ T cells sorted from blood. These receptors all come from a man younger than 30 in good health. Both conserved end residues are part of each CDR3. D genes are given only for firm matches. A clone size is listed for some rows: how often the clone was seen (once, few, many), or a class if it is expanded.

>.|TRBV7-2|TRBJ2-3|TRBD2
TGTGCCAGCAAGCCCCCAAGGGCTAGCGGGGGGCGTAGCACAGATACGCAGTATTTT
CASKPPRASGGRSTDTQYF
>.|TRBV27|TRBJ2-1|.
TGTGCCAGCTCACTGGGGAAATCCTACAATGAGCAGTTCTTC
CASSLGKSYNEQFF
>.|TRBV7-2|TRBJ2-6|TRBD1
TGTGCCAGCAGGTCTAAGGGACAGGGGGCGCCCGGGGCCAACGTCCTGACTTTC
CASRSKGQGAPGANVLTF
>once|TRBV7-6|TRBJ2-5|TRBD1
TGTGCCAGCAGACCTCAGACAGGGGGTGGTCAAGAGACCCAGTACTTC
CASRPQTGGGQETQYF
>.|TRBV2|TRBJ2-5|.
TGTGCCAGCAGTGGTGGACGCTCCCAAGAGACCCAGTACTTC
CASSGGRSQETQYF
>.|TRBV2|TRBJ1-5|.
TGTGCCAGCAACCAACAGAGGGAGGTGGGTCAGCCCCAGCATTTT
CASNQQREVGQPQHF
>.|TRBV19|TRBJ2-3|TRBD1
TGTGCCAGTAGTACGAGACAGGGAGGCACAGATACGCAGTATTTT
CASSTRQGGTDTQYF
>.|TRBV27|TRBJ1-5|.
TGTGCCAGCAGTACCAAGGGTGGAGGGCAGCCCCAGCATTTT
CASSTKGGGQPQHF
>.|TRBV4-2|TRBJ2-4|.
TGTGCCAGCAGCCAAGGAAGCCTTGGGGCCAAAAACATTCAGTACTTC
CASSQGSLGAKNIQYF
>.|TRBV2|TRBJ2-5|.
TGTGCCAGCAGTGCGGGGTTAAGAGAGACCCAGTACTTC
CASSAGLRETQYF
>once|TRBV7-9|TRBJ1-4|TRBD1
TGTGCCAGCAGCTTTGGACAGGGTGGGACTGAAAAACTGTTTTTT
CASSFGQGGTEKLFF
>.|TRBV29-1|TRBJ2-1|TRBD1
TGCAGCGCCGAGGGGGAACAGGGGGCGATCCCGAACAATGAGCAGTTCTTC
CSAEGEQGAIPNNEQFF
>once|TRBV2|TRBJ2-3|.
TGTGCCAGCAGTTTTCGCCCTGGCACAGATACGCAGTATTTT
CASSFRPGTDTQYF
>.|TRBV2|TRBJ1-4|.
TGTGCCAGCACCGGTGCGGAAAAACTGTTTTTT
CASTGAEKLFF
>.|TRBV5-1|TRBJ2-7|.
TGCGCCAGCAGCCGGGACGGCTCCTACGAGCAGTACTTC
CASSRDGSYEQYF
>.|TRBV9|TRBJ2-5|TRBD1
TGTGCCAGCAGCGTTACCGGGACAGGGGGCGCCGAGGGAGAGACCCAGTACTTC
CASSVTGTGGAEGETQYF
>.|TRBV2|TRBJ2-7|TRBD1
TGTGCCAGCAGTGCGGGGCAGGGGGCTACGTACGAGCAGTACTTC
CASSAGQGATYEQYF